The TCR beta chain under discussion was sequenced for a study of blood T cell repertoires in COVID-19. Across the study: Both acute and convalescent COVID-19 samples were obtained from the United States, Italy and Spain. PBMCs, B-cell-depleted T cells, or T cells provided the cDNA or gDNA that made up the material.

Original methodology: Nucleated cell counts were estimated from reference gene primer amplification. Produced via immunoSEQ multiplex PCR; TCRdb's table is partial and in-frame only. The V and J calls and the clone size are those of that table, but D and trimming were determined from the DNA. Of about 270,000 clones in the sample, around nine tenths were seen once. Trimming removed 5 bases at V and 3 bases at J, with 14 bases between. CDR1 SNHLY and CDR2 FYNNEI come from the germline V gene. This CDR3 contains 15 residues. The gene calls are TRBV2 and TRBJ1-5; D might be TRBD1 (6 bases). Source material: peripheral blood. This receptor was taken from a man between 35 and 55 years old who had recovered from COVID-19. CDR3: CASSQQGRDNQPQHF. For the CDR3, the DNA is TGTGCCAGCAGTCAACAGGGTAGGGACAATCAGCCCCAGCATTTT.